What follows is one T cell receptor (beta chain) and its context. Antigen: not known. The data were taken from a study of T cell responses to AZD1222 COVID-19 vaccine. Findings and limits, study-wide: Close to half of spike-specific TCRs reportedly recognize unmutated variant regions. Among vaccine-associated CD4 TCRs, coverage spanned spike, with dominance at 160-218 and 743-854. A mostly white British donor set with more females was recruited, and clonal diversity was possibly underestimated.

The V and J ends lost 6 bases and 12 bases respectively, with 22 bases between them. This CDR3 region has 14 residues. CDR1 and CDR2 from the germline V gene are SGHRS and YFSETQ. The table came from immunoSEQ multiplex PCR; TCRdb's copy has only in-frame clones and leaves some out. The table lists around 170,000 clones, over 90% of them singletons. The V call is TRBV5-1, the J call TRBJ2-1, with D maybe TRBD2 (6 bases). The TCR comes from an adult who received the AZD1222 COVID-19 vaccine. The sequenced sample was peripheral blood, obtained 28 days after the second AZD1222 dose. The CDR3 is CASNPTGLSMRQFF. The CDR3 coding sequence is TGCGCCAGCAACCCGACGGGACTCTCGATGCGGCAGTTCTTC.